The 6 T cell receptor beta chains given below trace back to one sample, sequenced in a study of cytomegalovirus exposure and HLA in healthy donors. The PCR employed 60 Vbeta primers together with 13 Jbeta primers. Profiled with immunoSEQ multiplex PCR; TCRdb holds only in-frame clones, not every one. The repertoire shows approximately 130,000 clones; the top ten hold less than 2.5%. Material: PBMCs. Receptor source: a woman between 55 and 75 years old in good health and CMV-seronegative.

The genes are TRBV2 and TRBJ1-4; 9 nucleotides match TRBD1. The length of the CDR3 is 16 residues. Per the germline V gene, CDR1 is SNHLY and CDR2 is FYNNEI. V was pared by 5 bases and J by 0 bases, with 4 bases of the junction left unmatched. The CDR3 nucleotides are TGTGCCAGCAGTTGGGGACAGGGACCAACTAATGAAAAACTGTTTTTT. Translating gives CASSWGQGPTNEKLFF.

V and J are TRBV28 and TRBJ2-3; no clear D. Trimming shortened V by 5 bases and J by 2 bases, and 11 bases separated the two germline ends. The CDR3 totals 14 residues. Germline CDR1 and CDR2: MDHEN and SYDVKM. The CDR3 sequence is CASSPTSLTDTQYF. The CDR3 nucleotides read TGTGCCAGCAGTCCAACAAGTCTCACAGATACGCAGTATTTT.

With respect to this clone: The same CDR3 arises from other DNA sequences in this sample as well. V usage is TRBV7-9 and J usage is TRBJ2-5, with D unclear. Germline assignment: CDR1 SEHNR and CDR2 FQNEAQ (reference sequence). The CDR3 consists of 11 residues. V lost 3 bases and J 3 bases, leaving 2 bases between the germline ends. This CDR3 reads CASSFKETQYF. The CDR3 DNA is TGTGCCAGCAGCTTTAAAGAGACCCAGTACTTC.

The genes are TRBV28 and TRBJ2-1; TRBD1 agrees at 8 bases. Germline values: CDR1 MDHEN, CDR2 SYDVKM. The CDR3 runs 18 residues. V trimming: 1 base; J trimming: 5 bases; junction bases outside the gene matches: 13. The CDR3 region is CASSLFYGQGGLNNEQFF. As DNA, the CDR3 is TGTGCCAGCAGTTTATTTTATGGACAGGGAGGACTCAACAATGAGCAGTTCTTC.

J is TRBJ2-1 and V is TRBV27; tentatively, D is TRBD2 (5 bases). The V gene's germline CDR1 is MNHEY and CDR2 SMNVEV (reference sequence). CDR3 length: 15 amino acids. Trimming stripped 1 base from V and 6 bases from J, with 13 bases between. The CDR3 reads CASSLFSQGLNEQFF. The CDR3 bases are TGTGCCAGCAGTTTATTTTCGCAAGGACTCAATGAGCAGTTCTTC.

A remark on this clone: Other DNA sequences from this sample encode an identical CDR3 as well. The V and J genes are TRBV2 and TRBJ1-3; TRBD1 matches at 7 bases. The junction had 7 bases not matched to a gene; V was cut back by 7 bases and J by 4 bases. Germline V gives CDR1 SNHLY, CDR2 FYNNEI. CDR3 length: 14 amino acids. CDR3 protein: CASTRRDRGNTIYF. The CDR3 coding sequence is TGTGCCAGCACGAGGCGGGACAGAGGAAACACCATATATTTT.